The TCR beta chain under discussion was sequenced for a study of shared clonotypes between healthy human individuals. Sequenced by immunoSEQ multiplex PCR; TCRdb stores in-frame clones only, minus some. The repertoire includes under 2.5 million clones, 85% to 95% of them detected once, and 0.37% sits in the top ten. The length of the CDR3 is 12 residues. CDR1 is MNHNY, CDR2 SVGAGI, per germline (reference sequence). V shed 2 bases and J shed 9 bases, with 8 bases lying between them. This sequence was found in a man aged 18 to 30 in good health. Some clones in this sample may be carry-over from other donors' samples. V is TRBV6-6 and J is TRBJ1-5; a weak D match, TRBD1 (6 bases). The sequencing sample was made of naive CD4+ T cells from PBMCs. The subset was: CD45RA+ positively selected. CDR3 coding DNA: TGTGCCAGCAGTTACGCAGGGGTGCCCCAGCATTTT. Its protein product is CASSYAGVPQHF.